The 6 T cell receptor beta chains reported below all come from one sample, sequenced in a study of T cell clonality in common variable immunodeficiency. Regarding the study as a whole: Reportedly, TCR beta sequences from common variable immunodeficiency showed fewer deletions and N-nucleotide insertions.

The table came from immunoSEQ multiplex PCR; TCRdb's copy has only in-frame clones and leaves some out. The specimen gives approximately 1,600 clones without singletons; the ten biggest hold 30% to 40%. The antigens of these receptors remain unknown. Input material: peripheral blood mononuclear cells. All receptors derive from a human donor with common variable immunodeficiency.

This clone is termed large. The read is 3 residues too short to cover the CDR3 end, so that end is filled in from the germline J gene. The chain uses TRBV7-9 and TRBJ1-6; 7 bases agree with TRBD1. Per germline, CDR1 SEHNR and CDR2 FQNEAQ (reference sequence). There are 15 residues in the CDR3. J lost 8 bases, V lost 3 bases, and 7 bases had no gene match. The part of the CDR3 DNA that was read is TGTGCCAGCAGCTTGATACAGGGGTTTGATTCACCC. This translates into CASSLIQGFDSP. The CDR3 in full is CASSLIQGFDSPLHF.

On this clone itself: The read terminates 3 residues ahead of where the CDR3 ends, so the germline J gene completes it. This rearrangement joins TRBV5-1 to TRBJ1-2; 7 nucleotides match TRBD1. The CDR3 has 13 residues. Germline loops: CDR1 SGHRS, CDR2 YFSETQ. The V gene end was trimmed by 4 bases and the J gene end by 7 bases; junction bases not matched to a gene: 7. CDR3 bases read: TGCGCCAGCAGCCCAGCAGGGGGTCGTGGC. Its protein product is CASSPAGGRG. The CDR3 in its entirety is CASSPAGGRGYTF. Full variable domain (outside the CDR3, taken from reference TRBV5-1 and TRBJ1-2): KAGVTQTPRYLIKTRGQQVTLSCSPISGHRSVSWYQQTPGQGLQFLFEYFSETQRNKGNFPGRFSGRQFSNSRSEMNVSTLELGDSALYLCASSPAGGRGYTFGSGTRLTVV.

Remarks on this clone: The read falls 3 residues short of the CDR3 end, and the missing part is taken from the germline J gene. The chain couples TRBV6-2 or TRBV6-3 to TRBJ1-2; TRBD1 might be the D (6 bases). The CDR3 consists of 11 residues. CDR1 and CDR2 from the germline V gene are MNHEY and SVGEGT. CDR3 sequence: CASSFRDSYTF. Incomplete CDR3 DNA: TGTGCCAGCAGCTTCCGGGACAGC.

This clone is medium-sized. The CDR3: CSAKPGQGDYGYTF. CDR3 DNA (partial): TGCAGTGCCAAGCCGGGACAGGGGGACTATGGC. The rearrangement joins TRBV20-1 to TRBJ1-2; 11 nucleotides agree with TRBD1. The read comes to an end 3 residues before the CDR3 does, leaving the germline J gene to fill in the end. CDR1 and CDR2 (germline): DFQATT, SNEGSKA (reference sequence). This CDR3 contains 14 residues. V lost 6 bases to trimming and J lost 3 bases; unmatched junction nucleotides: 6.

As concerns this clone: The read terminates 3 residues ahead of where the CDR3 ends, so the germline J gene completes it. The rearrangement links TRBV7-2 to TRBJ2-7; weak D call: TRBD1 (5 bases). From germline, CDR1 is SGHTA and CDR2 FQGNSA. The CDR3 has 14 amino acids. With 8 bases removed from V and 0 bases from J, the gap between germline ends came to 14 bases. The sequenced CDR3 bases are TGTGCCAGCCTTATAGACAGTAGCTCCTACGAG. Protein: CASLIDSSSYE. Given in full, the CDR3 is CASLIDSSSYEQYF.

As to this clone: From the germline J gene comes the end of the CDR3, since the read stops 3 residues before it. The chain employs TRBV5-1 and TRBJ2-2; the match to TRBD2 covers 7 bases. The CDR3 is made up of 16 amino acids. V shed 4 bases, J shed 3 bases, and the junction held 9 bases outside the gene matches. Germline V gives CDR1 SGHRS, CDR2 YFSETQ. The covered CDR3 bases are TGCGCCAGCAGCGCGAGGGCTAGCGGATACACCGGGGAG. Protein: CASSARASGYTGE. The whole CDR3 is CASSARASGYTGELFF.